The 13 T cell receptor beta chains reported below all come from one sample, sequenced in a study of spatial heterogeneity in lung cancer. The time point: blood at routine non-recurrence follow-up after resection. The study sequenced unsorted whole RNA from tumor, nontumor lung or frozen PBMC. MiXCR was run by TCRdb on the 5' RACE reads, yielding one entry per CDR3 protein. The sample lists around 110,000 distinct CDR3 sequences; more than 10% were seen once. The source was PBMCs, collected at follow-up. The source of these receptors is a male donor with early-stage non-small cell lung cancer.

This clonotype was found many times. This rearrangement joins TRBV24-1 to TRBJ1-2, with D tentatively TRBD1 (5 bases). The length of the CDR3 is 15 residues. V dropped 4 bases and J dropped 7 bases, with 18 bases sitting between them. In germline, CDR1 is KGHDR, CDR2 SFDVKD. For the CDR3, the DNA is TGTGCCACCAGTGAGGGTGGCAGGGCTGAAAGTGGCTACACCTTC. Residues: CATSEGGRAESGYTF.

V usage is TRBV11-2 and J usage is TRBJ2-5, with 9 positions matching TRBD1. The CDR3 extends over 15 amino acids. Germline V CDR1 and CDR2: SGHAT, FQNNGV. The V and J ends lost 0 bases and 5 bases, in that order; junction bases with no gene match: 4. The DNA for the CDR3 is TGTGCCAGCAGCTTAGAACAGGGGGCATGGGAGACCCAGTACTTC. This encodes CASSLEQGAWETQYF.

The DNA of the CDR3 is TGCAGTGGCCGGGGGAGGGGGCTCGGTCAGCCCCAGCATTTT. Its protein is CSGRGRGLGQPQHF. The chain links TRBV20-1 to TRBJ1-5; 7 nucleotides match TRBD1. The CDR3 has 14 amino acids. The germline CDR1 and CDR2 sequences are DFQATT and SNEGSKA (reference sequence). Trimming took 7 bases from V and 6 from J; bases not matched to a gene: 12.

A word on this clonotype: Just one base apart from a much larger clone, this may be a read error. The chain combines TRBV5-4 with TRBJ1-1, with D maybe TRBD1 (5 bases). The CDR3 is made up of 13 amino acids. V lost 4 bases to trimming and J lost 1 base, with 8 bases between them. CDR1 SGHNT and CDR2 YYREEE come from the germline V gene (reference sequence). CDR3 nucleotide sequence: TGTGCCAGCAGCACACAGGAGAACACTGAAGCTTTCTTT. This gives the protein CASSTQENTEAFF.

This clonotype was seen a few times. This sequence joins TRBV7-9 and TRBJ1-6, with TRBD1 as a possible D gene (6 bases). Germline V gene lookup returns CDR1 SEHNR and CDR2 FQNEAQ (reference sequence). There are 16 residues in the CDR3. The V gene lost 5 bases and the J gene lost 8 bases, with 19 bases spanning the gap. The CDR3 here is CASSHRAQGPDSPLHF. CDR3 bases: TGTGCCAGCAGCCATAGGGCCCAGGGGCCGGATTCACCCCTCCACTTT.

This chain connects TRBV4-3 to TRBJ2-2; D is ambiguous. The germline V gene encodes CDR1 LGHNA and CDR2 YSLEER. Trimming pared 2 bases from V and 7 bases from J, leaving 14 bases between. The CDR3 has 15 amino acids. The CDR3, as DNA: TGCGCCAGCAGCCAAAGTGGAAAACTGCACGGGGAGCTGTTTTTT. The encoded protein is CASSQSGKLHGELFF.

This clonotype was detected many times. The chain combines TRBV7-8 with TRBJ2-3, with 9 bases matching TRBD1. Germline V gene lookup returns CDR1 SGHVS and CDR2 FQNEAQ. The V segment lost 5 bases and the J segment 2 bases; nucleotides outside the gene matches: 5. There are 15 residues in the CDR3. CDR3 protein: CASSPWTGVTDTQYF. The CDR3 coding sequence is TGTGCCAGCAGCCCCTGGACAGGGGTCACAGATACGCAGTATTTT.

The V call is TRBV24-1, the J call TRBJ2-7, with D tentatively TRBD1 (5 bases). Trimming stripped 4 bases from V and 2 bases from J, with 14 bases between. Per germline, CDR1 KGHDR and CDR2 SFDVKD. This CDR3 is 15 amino acids long. CDR3 protein: CATSDSTDSPYEQYF. The CDR3 DNA is TGTGCCACCAGTGACTCGACAGATTCTCCCTACGAGCAGTACTTC.

By sample fraction, this clonotype is medium-sized (0.01 to 0.1%). The V call is TRBV27, the J call TRBJ2-7, with 7 bases identical to TRBD2. CDR1 and CDR2 (germline): MNHEY, SMNVEV (reference sequence). V lost 3 bases, J lost 6 bases, and 11 bases stayed unmatched. The CDR3 has 15 amino acids. The CDR3 DNA follows: TGTGCCAGCAGTTTTGGGGGGGGTTACGCTGCCGAGCAGTACTTC. Protein sequence: CASSFGGGYAAEQYF.

With regard to this clonotype: One base away lies a much larger clone, so this may be a sequencing read error. This is likely a read error, given that the CDR3 carries no conserved phenylalanine or tryptophan at its end. The chain has TRBV29-1 and TRBJ2-7, with 10 bases matching TRBD1. J was trimmed by 2 bases and V by 0 bases; bases with no gene match: 1. CDR3 length: 14 residues. Germline CDR1 and CDR2: SQVTM and ANQGSEA. Here the CDR3 DNA reads TGCAGCGTTGAAGACGGGACAGGGGCCTACGAGCAGTACTAC. Protein product: CSVEDGTGAYEQYY.

This clonotype was recorded many times. CDR3: CASSPRLAGEQFF. CDR3 DNA: TGTGCCAGCTCACCCCGACTAGCGGGTGAGCAGTTCTTC. This chain connects TRBV18 to TRBJ2-1, with 10 nucleotides matching TRBD2. Germline CDR1 is KGHSH and CDR2 is LQKENI. The CDR3 contains 13 residues. V shed 3 bases and J 9 bases; nucleotides not matched to a gene: 2.

This clonotype occurred many times. The V gene is TRBV7-8, the J gene TRBJ2-1; D is ambiguous. CDR3 length: 16 residues. Per the germline V gene, CDR1 is SGHVS and CDR2 is FQNEAQ. The V end lost 1 base, the J end lost 3 bases, and 13 bases lay between the germline ends. This chain's CDR3 is CASSLVAYRDYNEQFF. Written as DNA, the CDR3 is TGTGCCAGCAGCTTAGTAGCCTATCGCGACTACAATGAGCAGTTCTTC. Complete variable domain (other parts from reference TRBV7-8 and TRBJ2-1): GAGVSQSPRYKVAKRGQDVALRCDPISGHVSLFWYQQALGQGPEFLTYFQNEAQLDKSGLPSDRFFAERPEGSVSTLKIQRTQQEDSAVYLCASSLVAYRDYNEQFFGPGTRLTVL.

This clonotype was found a few times. The chain has TRBV7-2 and TRBJ2-5; 7 bases fit TRBD1. V gave up 4 bases and J gave up 1 base; unmatched junction bases: 6. Germline V gene data show CDR1 as SGHTA and CDR2 as FQGNSA. CDR3 size: 15 residues. The CDR3 nucleotides read TGTGCCAGCAGCTCAGGGGGAGTAGGCCAAGAGACCCAGTACTTC. This sequence encodes CASSSGGVGQETQYF.